This TCR beta chain was profiled in a study of blood T cell repertoires in COVID-19. Background on the study: The United States, Italy and Spain supplied acute and convalescent COVID-19 samples. Sources were T cells, B-cell-depleted T cells, or PBMCs; the material itself was cDNA or gDNA.

Per the study methods: Reference gene primers were amplified, and this amplification served to estimate nucleated cell counts. Sequencing was performed with immunoSEQ multiplex PCR; in TCRdb, only in-frame clones are kept and a portion is missing. The V and J calls and the clone size are those of that table, but D and trimming were determined from the DNA. The table lists about 27,000 clones, around 60% of them singletons. The CDR3 has 16 residues. From germline, CDR1 is MNHEY and CDR2 SMNVEV (reference sequence). Trimming removed 6 bases from V and 2 bases from J; junction bases left unmatched: 8. The clonotype was recovered from a man between 60 and 75 years old with active or convalescent COVID-19. The chain recombines TRBV27 with TRBJ1-5, with 9 nucleotides matching TRBD1. Sequenced input: peripheral blood. CDR3 protein: CASRPGQGVGNQPQHF. In nucleotides, the CDR3 is TGTGCCAGCAGACCGGGACAGGGAGTGGGCAATCAGCCCCAGCATTTT.